The sequence of this T cell receptor beta chain was determined in a study of T cells after yellow fever vaccination. Study results and caveats: Clones from primary vaccination mostly reappeared after the booster (around 96% CD4, about 85% CD8). Peak timing came faster in the weaker secondary response, day 5 versus 15.

Generation of TCR cDNA used 5'RACE template switching (which added a universal primer site and UMIs). TCRdb reanalysed the 5' RACE reads using MiXCR and keeps one entry per CDR3 protein. This sample has 340,000 or so distinct CDR3 sequences, with around 12% found just once. This clonotype was detected only a few times. Antigen unknown. The TCR comes from a man aged 18 to 30 who received the YFV17D yellow fever vaccine. Sample: CD4+ T cells sorted from PBMCs, taken 15 days after the yellow fever booster vaccination.

CDR3 sequence: CASSPRTGPGSYNEQFF. DNA of the CDR3: TGTGCCAGCAGTCCCCGGACGGGGCCCGGTTCCTACAATGAGCAGTTCTTC. J is TRBJ2-1 and V is TRBV2; D tentatively fits TRBD1 or TRBD2 (5 bases each). Trimming took off 5 bases at V and 1 base at J, with 18 bases between the two ends. CDR3 length equals 17 residues. Germline loops: CDR1 SNHLY, CDR2 FYNNEI.